The present T cell receptor (beta chain) was sequenced within a study of T cells in Graves' hyperthyroidism and ophthalmopathy. The study, taken as a whole, reports: Clonotypes that were expanded in thyroid above 0.001 mostly appeared in blood too.

PBMCs were sourced from approximately 9 ml fresh peripheral blood. Amplified TCR beta CDR3 regions derived from RNA transcripts. When the TCR CDR3 underwent first-round RT-PCR, the HTBI primer set was used. TCRdb processed the multiplex PCR reads anew with MiXCR; each CDR3 protein has one entry. Here the sample spans roughly 300,000 distinct CDR3 sequences, about 14% being singletons. The CDR3 is 13 residues long. The germline V and J ends were trimmed by 3 bases and 0 bases, with 8 bases remaining between them. Germline-derived CDR1 and CDR2 are SQVTM and ANQGSEA. In its sample, this clonotype was seen many times. The antigen remains undetermined.

The rearrangement links TRBV29-1 to TRBJ1-1, with unresolved D. Source material: blood. The TCR comes from a woman aged 25-40 years with Graves' hyperthyroidism. The CDR3 reads CSVERRVNTEAFF. CDR3 coding DNA: TGCAGCGTTGAGAGGCGGGTGAACACTGAAGCTTTCTTT.